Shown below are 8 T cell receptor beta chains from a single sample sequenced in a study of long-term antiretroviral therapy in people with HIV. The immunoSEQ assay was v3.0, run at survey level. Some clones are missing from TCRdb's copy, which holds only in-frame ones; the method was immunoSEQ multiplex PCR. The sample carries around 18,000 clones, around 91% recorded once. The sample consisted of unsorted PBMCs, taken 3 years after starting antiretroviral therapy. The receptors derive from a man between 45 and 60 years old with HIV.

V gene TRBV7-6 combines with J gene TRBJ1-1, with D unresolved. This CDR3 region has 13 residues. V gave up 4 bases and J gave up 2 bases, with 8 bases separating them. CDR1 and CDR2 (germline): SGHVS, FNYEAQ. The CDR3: CASSSRVNTEAFF. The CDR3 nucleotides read TGTGCCAGCAGCTCCCGGGTCAACACTGAAGCTTTCTTT.

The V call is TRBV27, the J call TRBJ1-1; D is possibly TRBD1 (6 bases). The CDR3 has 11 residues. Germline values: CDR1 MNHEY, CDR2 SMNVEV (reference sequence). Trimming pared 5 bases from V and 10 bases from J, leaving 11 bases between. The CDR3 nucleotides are TGTGCCAGCAGTCCCGGCAGGGGAGCTTTCTTT. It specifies CASSPGRGAFF.

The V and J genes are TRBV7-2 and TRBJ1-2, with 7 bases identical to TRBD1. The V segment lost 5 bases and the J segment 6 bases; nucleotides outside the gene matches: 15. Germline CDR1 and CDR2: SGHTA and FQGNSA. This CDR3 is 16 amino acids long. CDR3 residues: CASSTQGRGWEDGYTF. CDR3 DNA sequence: TGTGCCAGCAGCACACAGGGCAGGGGGTGGGAGGATGGCTACACCTTC.

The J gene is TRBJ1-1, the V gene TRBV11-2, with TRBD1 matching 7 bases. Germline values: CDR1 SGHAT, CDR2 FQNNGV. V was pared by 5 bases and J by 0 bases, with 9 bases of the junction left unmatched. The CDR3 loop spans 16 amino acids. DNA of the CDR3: TGTGCCAGCAGCCAAGGAGGGACAGCTATGAACACTGAAGCTTTCTTT. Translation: CASSQGGTAMNTEAFF.

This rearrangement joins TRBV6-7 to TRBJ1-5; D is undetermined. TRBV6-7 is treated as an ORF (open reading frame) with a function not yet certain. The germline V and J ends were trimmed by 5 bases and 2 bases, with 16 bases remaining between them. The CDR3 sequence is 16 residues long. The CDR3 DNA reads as TGTGCCAGCAGTGAACGGACTCCCGTTTGCAATCAGCCCCAGCATTTT. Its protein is CASSERTPVCNQPQHF.

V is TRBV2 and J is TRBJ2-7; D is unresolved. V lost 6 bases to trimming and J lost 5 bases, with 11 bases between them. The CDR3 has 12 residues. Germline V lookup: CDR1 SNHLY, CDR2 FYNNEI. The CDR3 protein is CASSQYSNEQYF. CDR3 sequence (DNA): TGTGCCAGCAGCCAGTACAGCAACGAGCAGTACTTC.

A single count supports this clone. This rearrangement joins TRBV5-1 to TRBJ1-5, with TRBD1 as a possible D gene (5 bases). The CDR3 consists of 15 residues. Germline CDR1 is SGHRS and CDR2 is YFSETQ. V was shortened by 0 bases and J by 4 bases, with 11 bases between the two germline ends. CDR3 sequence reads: CASSLVPGPNQPQHF. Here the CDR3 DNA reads TGCGCCAGCAGCTTGGTGCCAGGGCCAAATCAGCCCCAGCATTTT.

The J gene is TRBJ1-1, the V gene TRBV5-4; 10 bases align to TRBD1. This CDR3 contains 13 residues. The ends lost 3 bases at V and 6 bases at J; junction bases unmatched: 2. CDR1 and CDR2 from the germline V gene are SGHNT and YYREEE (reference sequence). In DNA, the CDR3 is TGTGCCAGCAGCTGGGGGACAGGGGCTGAAGCTTTCTTT. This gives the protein CASSWGTGAEAFF. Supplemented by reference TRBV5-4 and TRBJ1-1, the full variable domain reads ETGVTQSPTHLIKTRGQQVTLRCSSQSGHNTVSWYQQALGQGPQFIFQYYREEENGRGNFPPRFSGLQFPNYSSELNVNALELDDSALYLCASSWGTGAEAFFGQGTRLTVV.